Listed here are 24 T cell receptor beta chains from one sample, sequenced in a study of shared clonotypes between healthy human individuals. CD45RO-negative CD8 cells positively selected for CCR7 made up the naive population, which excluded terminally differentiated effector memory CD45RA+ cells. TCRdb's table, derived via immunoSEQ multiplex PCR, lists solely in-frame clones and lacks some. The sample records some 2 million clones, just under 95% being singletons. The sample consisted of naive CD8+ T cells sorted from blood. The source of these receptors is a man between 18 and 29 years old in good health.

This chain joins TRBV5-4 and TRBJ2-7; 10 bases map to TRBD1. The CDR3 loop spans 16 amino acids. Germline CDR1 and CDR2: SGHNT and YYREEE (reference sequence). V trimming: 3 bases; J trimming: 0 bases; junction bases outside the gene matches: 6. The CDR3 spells CASSWTGGLSSYEQYF. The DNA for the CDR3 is TGTGCCAGCAGCTGGACAGGGGGATTAAGCTCCTACGAGCAGTACTTC.

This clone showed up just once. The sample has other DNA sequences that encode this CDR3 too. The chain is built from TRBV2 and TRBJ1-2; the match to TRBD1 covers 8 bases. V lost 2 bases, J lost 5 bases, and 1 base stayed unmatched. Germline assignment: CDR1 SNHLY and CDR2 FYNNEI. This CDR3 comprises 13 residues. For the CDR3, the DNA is TGTGCCAGCAGTGAAACAGGGGGTTATGGCTACACCTTC. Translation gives CASSETGGYGYTF.

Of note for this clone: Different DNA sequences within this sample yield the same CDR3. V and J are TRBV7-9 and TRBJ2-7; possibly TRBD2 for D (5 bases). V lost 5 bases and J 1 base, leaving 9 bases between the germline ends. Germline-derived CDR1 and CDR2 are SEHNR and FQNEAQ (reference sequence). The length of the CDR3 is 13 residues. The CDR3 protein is CASSPSGSYEQYF. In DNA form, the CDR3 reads TGTGCCAGCAGCCCTTCGGGGTCCTACGAGCAGTACTTC.

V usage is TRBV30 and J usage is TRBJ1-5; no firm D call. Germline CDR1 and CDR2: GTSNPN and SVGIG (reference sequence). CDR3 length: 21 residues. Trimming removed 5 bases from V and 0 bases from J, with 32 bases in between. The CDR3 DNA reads TGTGCCTGGGGAGGGTACCCTCGACCCAACCAATTATATTATAGCAATCAGCCCCAGCATTTT. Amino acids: CAWGGYPRPNQLYYSNQPQHF.

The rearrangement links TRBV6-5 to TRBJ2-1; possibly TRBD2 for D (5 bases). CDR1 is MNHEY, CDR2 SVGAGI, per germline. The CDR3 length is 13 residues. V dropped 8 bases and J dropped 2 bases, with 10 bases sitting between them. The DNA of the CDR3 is TGTGCCAGCGGTACGGGAACCTACAATGAGCAGTTCTTC. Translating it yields CASGTGTYNEQFF.

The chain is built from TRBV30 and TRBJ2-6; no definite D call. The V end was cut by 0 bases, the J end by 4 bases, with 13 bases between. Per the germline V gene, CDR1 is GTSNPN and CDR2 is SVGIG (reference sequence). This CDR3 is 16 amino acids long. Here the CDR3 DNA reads TGTGCCTGGAGTGTACTTAGGGTGTCCGGGGCCAACGTCCTGACTTTC. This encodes CAWSVLRVSGANVLTF.

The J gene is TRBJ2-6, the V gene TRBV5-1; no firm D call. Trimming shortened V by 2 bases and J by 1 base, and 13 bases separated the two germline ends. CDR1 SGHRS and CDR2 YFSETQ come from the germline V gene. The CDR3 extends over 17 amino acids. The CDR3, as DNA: TGCGCCAGCAGCTTCTGGCCCGAGGCTTCTGGGGCCAACGTCCTGACTTTC. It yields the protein CASSFWPEASGANVLTF.

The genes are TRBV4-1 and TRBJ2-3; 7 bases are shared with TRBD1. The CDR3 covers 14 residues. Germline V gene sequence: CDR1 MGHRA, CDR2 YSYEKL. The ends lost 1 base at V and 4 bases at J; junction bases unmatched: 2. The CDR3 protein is CASSQAQGADTQYF. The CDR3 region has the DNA TGCGCCAGCAGCCAAGCCCAGGGGGCAGATACGCAGTATTTT.

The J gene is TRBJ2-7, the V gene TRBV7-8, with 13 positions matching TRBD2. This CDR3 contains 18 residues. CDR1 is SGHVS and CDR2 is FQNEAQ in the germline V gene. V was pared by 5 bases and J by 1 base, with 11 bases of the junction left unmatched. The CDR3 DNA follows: TGTGCCAGCAGCCGGGGACTAGCGGGAACCCCTACTTCCTACGAGCAGTACTTC. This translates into CASSRGLAGTPTSYEQYF.

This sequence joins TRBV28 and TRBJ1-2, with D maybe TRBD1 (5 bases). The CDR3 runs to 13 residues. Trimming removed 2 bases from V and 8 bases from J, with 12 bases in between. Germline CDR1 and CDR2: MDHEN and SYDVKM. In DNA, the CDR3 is TGTGCCAGCAGTTTAGGTCCCGGGGACGGCTACACCTTC. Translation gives CASSLGPGDGYTF.

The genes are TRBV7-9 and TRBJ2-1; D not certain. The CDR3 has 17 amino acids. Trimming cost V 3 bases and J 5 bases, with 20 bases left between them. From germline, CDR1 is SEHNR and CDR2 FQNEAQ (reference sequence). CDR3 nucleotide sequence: TGTGCCAGCAGCTTTCCTTTAGGAAGGCCCGACAACAATGAGCAGTTCTTC. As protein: CASSFPLGRPDNNEQFF. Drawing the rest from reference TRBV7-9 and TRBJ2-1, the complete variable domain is DTGVSQNPRHKITKRGQNVTFRCDPISEHNRLYWYRQTLGQGPEFLTYFQNEAQLEKSRLLSDRFSAERPKGSFSTLEIQRTEQGDSAMYLCASSFPLGRPDNNEQFFGPGTRLTVL.

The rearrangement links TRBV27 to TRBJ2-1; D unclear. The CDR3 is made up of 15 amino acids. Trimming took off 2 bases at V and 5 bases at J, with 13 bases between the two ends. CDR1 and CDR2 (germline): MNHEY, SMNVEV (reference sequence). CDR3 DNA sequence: TGTGCCAGCAGTTTACGGTCAGCCTACCACAATGAGCAGTTCTTC. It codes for CASSLRSAYHNEQFF.

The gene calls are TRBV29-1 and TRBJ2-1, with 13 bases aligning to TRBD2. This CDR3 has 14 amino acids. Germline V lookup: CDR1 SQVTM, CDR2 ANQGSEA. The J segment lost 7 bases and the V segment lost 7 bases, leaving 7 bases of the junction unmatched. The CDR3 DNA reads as TGCAGCGCCGGACTAGCGGGAGTAGGGAATGAGCAGTTCTTC. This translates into CSAGLAGVGNEQFF.

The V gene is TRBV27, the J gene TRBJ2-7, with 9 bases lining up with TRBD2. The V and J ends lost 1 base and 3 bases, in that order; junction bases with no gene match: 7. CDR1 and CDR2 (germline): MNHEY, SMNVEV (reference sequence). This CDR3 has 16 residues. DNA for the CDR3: TGTGCCAGCAGTTTATTGAGGTCTAGCGGGGTCTACGAGCAGTACTTC. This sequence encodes CASSLLRSSGVYEQYF.

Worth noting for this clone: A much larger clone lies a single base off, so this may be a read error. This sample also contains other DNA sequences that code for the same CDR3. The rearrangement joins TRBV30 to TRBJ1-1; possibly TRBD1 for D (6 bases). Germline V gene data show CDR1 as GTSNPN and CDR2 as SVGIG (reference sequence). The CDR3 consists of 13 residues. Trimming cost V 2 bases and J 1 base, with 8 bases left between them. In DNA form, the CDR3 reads TGTGCCTGGAGTCTAGGGGGGAACACTGAAGCTTTCTTT. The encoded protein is CAWSLGGNTEAFF.

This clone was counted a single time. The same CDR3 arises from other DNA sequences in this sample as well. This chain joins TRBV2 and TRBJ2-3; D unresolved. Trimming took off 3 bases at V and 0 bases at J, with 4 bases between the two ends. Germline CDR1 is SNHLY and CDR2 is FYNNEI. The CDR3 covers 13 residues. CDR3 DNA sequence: TGTGCCAGCAGTGACGGGAGCACAGATACGCAGTATTTT. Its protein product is CASSDGSTDTQYF.

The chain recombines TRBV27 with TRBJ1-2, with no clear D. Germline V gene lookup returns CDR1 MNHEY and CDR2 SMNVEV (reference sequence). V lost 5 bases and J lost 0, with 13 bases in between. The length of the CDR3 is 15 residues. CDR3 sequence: CASSPIDGSNYGYTF. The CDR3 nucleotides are TGTGCCAGCAGTCCGATCGACGGTTCTAACTATGGCTACACCTTC.

CDR3 in DNA: TGTGCCAGCAGTTTAGGGCAGGGCTTAACTGGAAACACCATATATTTT. Its protein is CASSLGQGLTGNTIYF. This chain joins TRBV28 and TRBJ1-3; D might be TRBD1 (5 bases). V was clipped by 2 bases and J by 2 bases, with 13 bases between them. Germline-derived CDR1 and CDR2 are MDHEN and SYDVKM. The CDR3 is 16 amino acids.

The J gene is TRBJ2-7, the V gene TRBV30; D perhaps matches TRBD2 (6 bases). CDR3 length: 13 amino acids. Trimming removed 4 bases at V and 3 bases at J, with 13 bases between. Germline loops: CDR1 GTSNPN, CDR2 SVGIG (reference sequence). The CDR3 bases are TGTGCCTGGACCCACGGGGGAGGCTACGAGCAGTACTTC. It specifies CAWTHGGGYEQYF.

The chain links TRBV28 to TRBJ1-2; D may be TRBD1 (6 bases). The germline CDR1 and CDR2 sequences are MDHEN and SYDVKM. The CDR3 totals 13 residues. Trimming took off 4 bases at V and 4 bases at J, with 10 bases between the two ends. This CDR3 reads CASSWDTRYGYTF. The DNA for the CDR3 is TGTGCCAGCAGTTGGGACACTCGCTATGGCTACACCTTC.

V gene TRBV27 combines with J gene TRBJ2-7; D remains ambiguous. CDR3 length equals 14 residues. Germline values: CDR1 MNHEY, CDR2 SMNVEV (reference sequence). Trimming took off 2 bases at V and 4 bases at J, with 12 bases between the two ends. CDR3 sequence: CASSLPGRWYEQYF. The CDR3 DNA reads TGTGCCAGCAGTTTACCCGGGCGTTGGTACGAGCAGTACTTC.

The chain's CDR3 is CASSEPDGYGYTF. In nucleotides, the CDR3 is TGCGCCAGCAGCGAACCGGACGGATATGGCTACACCTTC. This rearrangement joins TRBV10-1 to TRBJ1-2; no definite D call. This CDR3 is 13 amino acids long. Germline V lookup: CDR1 WNHNN, CDR2 SYGVQD (reference sequence). V gave up 6 bases and J gave up 5 bases, with 13 bases separating them.

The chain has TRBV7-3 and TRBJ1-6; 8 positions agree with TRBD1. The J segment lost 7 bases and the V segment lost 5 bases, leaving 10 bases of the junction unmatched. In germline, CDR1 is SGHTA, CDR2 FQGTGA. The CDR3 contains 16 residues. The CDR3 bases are TGTGCCAGCAGCCCCCCCAGACAGGGGAACAATTCACCCCTCCACTTT. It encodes CASSPPRQGNNSPLHF.

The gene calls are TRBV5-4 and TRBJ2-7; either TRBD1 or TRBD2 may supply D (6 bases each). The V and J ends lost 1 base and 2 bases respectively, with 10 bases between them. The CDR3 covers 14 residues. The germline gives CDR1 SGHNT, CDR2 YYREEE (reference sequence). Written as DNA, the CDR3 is TGTGCCAGCAGCTTGCAAGGGGGGACCTACGAGCAGTACTTC. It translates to CASSLQGGTYEQYF.